This passage covers 15 T cell receptor beta chains from one sample sequenced in a study of cytomegalovirus exposure and HLA in healthy donors. Use of 60 Vbeta and 13 Jbeta primers characterized the PCR. Profiling relied on immunoSEQ multiplex PCR, and the TCRdb table lists in-frame clones only, not all of them. The sample has about 65,000 clones, 60% to 80% seen once. The sample was PBMCs. These receptors all stem from a man aged 30 to 45 in good health and CMV-seronegative.

The chain is built from TRBV4-2 and TRBJ1-5; no reliable D call. V lost 4 bases, J lost 6 bases, and 10 bases lay in between. The CDR3 covers 13 residues. The germline V gene has CDR1 LGHNA and CDR2 YNFKEQ. The CDR3 DNA sequence: TGTGCCAGCAGCCCCCTTGGAGGTCAGCCCCAGCATTTT. Its protein product is CASSPLGGQPQHF.

A single count supports this clone. The chain recombines TRBV7-8 with TRBJ2-5; 10 bases are shared with TRBD1. Germline CDR1 reads SGHVS; CDR2 reads FQNEAQ. Germline trimming cut 4 bases from V and 4 bases from J; bases unmatched to any gene: 15. CDR3 length equals 18 residues. CDR3 amino acids: CASSSHSQTGGVGETQYF. The CDR3 bases are TGTGCCAGCAGCTCCCATTCCCAGACAGGGGGCGTGGGAGAGACCCAGTACTTC.

This clone was observed a single time. The rearrangement joins TRBV5-1 to TRBJ2-1; maybe TRBD2 (5 bases). Germline V gives CDR1 SGHRS, CDR2 YFSETQ. Trimming pared 0 bases from V and 11 bases from J, leaving 12 bases between. The CDR3 loop spans 13 amino acids. The CDR3 sequence: CASSLADSTKQFF. The CDR3 DNA is TGCGCCAGCAGCTTGGCGGACTCCACAAAGCAGTTCTTC. Full variable domain (missing parts from reference TRBV5-1 and TRBJ2-1): KAGVTQTPRYLIKTRGQQVTLSCSPISGHRSVSWYQQTPGQGLQFLFEYFSETQRNKGNFPGRFSGRQFSNSRSEMNVSTLELGDSALYLCASSLADSTKQFFGPGTRLTVL.

The chain couples TRBV29-1 to TRBJ2-5; D is perhaps TRBD1 (5 bases). This CDR3 contains 14 residues. Germline V gene data show CDR1 as SQVTM and CDR2 as ANQGSEA. Trimming cost V 5 bases and J 5 bases, with 18 bases left between them. The CDR3 DNA is TGCAGCGTTCAACTATCCGGAAGGGGTGAGACCCAGTACTTC. Translation gives CSVQLSGRGETQYF.

The V gene is TRBV6-5, the J gene TRBJ1-1; TRBD1 matches 9 bases. The CDR3 runs to 15 residues. V was pared by 5 bases and J by 0 bases, with 4 bases of the junction left unmatched. Germline loops: CDR1 MNHEY, CDR2 SVGAGI. As DNA, the CDR3 is TGTGCCAGCAGTCTACAGGGGGCTTTGAACACTGAAGCTTTCTTT. It specifies CASSLQGALNTEAFF.

Comments on this clone: At one boundary the junction diverges from the germline segment, which might be a read error. The chain joins TRBV7-6 to TRBJ2-5; no reliable D call. Looked up from germline, CDR1 is SGHVS and CDR2 is FNYEAQ. There are 14 residues in the CDR3. The CDR3 sequence: CATDLDGQQETRYF. CDR3 coding DNA: TGTGCCACAGACCTCGATGGGCAGCAAGAGACCCGGTACTTC.

This clone appeared once. The genes are TRBV18 and TRBJ2-7; the D gene is possibly TRBD2 (7 bases). Germline V gives CDR1 KGHSH, CDR2 LQKENI. The CDR3 contains 15 residues. V was shortened by 3 bases and J by 5 bases, with 17 bases between the two germline ends. CDR3: CASSPYVGGANEQYF. The CDR3 nucleotides are TGTGCCAGCTCACCGTACGTTGGGGGGGCGAACGAGCAGTACTTC.

For the CDR3, the DNA is TGTGCCAGCAGCACACAGGGGCAGGTAGGGTCACCCCTCCACTTT. Translating gives CASSTQGQVGSPLHF. The chain is built from TRBV9 and TRBJ1-6; 7 bases are shared with TRBD1. Germline CDR1 and CDR2: SGDLS and YYNGEE. The junction had 11 bases not matched to a gene; V was cut back by 4 bases and J by 10 bases. The CDR3 spans 15 residues.

The chain is built from TRBV5-4 and TRBJ2-2; 11 bases fit TRBD2. Germline V gene lookup returns CDR1 SGHNT and CDR2 YYREEE (reference sequence). The V gene end was trimmed by 0 bases and the J gene end by 2 bases; junction bases not matched to a gene: 3. The CDR3 spans 17 residues. The CDR3 here is CASSLVLAGGNTGELFF. In nucleotides, the CDR3 is TGTGCCAGCAGCTTGGTGCTAGCGGGGGGAAACACCGGGGAGCTGTTTTTT.

This clone was detected a few times. The rearrangement uses TRBV7-9 and TRBJ1-4; 8 bases align to TRBD1. The germline V gene has CDR1 SEHNR and CDR2 FQNEAQ (reference sequence). Germline trimming cut 5 bases from V and 3 bases from J; bases unmatched to any gene: 11. The CDR3 is 17 amino acids. For the CDR3, the DNA is TGTGCCAGCAGCCCCCAGGGGGCCGGAGTTGCTAATGAAAAACTGTTTTTT. This sequence encodes CASSPQGAGVANEKLFF. The variable domain in full, completed from reference TRBV7-9 and TRBJ1-4, reads DTGVSQNPRHKITKRGQNVTFRCDPISEHNRLYWYRQTLGQGPEFLTYFQNEAQLEKSRLLSDRFSAERPKGSFSTLEIQRTEQGDSAMYLCASSPQGAGVANEKLFFGSGTQLSVL.

The chain is built from TRBV5-1 and TRBJ1-2; 8 bases match TRBD1. Germline V gives CDR1 SGHRS, CDR2 YFSETQ. This CDR3 has 13 amino acids. The V and J ends lost 4 bases and 3 bases, in that order; junction bases with no gene match: 2. The CDR3 bases are TGCGCCAGCAGCACGACAGGGGACTATGGCTACACCTTC. Encoded protein: CASSTTGDYGYTF.

This clone appeared a single time. J is TRBJ2-5 and V is TRBV25-1; a weak D match, TRBD2 (6 bases). The CDR3 is 14 residues long. From germline, CDR1 is MGHDK and CDR2 SYGVNS. V dropped 4 bases and J dropped 1 base, with 10 bases sitting between them. The CDR3 loop reads CASSAVAAQETQYF. The CDR3 nucleotides read TGTGCCAGCAGTGCTGTAGCGGCCCAAGAGACCCAGTACTTC.

The gene calls are TRBV4-2 and TRBJ1-1, with 8 bases matching TRBD1. The CDR3 totals 16 residues. The germline V gene encodes CDR1 LGHNA and CDR2 YNFKEQ. J was trimmed by 1 base and V by 1 base; bases with no gene match: 5. CDR3 coding DNA: TGTGCCAGCAGCCAAGCAGGGGGCCCCGCGAACACTGAAGCTTTCTTT. This sequence encodes CASSQAGGPANTEAFF.

The rearrangement joins TRBV10-2 to TRBJ2-1; a weak D match, TRBD1 (6 bases). The CDR3 is 17 residues long. Germline assignment: CDR1 WSHSY and CDR2 SAAADI. Trimming cost V 6 bases and J 4 bases, with 22 bases left between them. The CDR3 DNA sequence: TGCGCCAGCAGCAGACAGGAATCTCGTGGGTCTTACAATGAGCAGTTCTTC. Translation: CASSRQESRGSYNEQFF.

The chain is built from TRBV29-1 and TRBJ1-2, with 8 positions matching TRBD1. The V gene's germline CDR1 is SQVTM and CDR2 ANQGSEA. With 6 bases clipped from V and 0 bases from J, the junction kept 3 bases outside the gene matches. This CDR3 region has 13 residues. CDR3 amino acids: CSVQGGPNYGYTF. The DNA for the CDR3 is TGCAGCGTACAGGGGGGGCCTAACTATGGCTACACCTTC. Full variable domain (missing parts from reference TRBV29-1 and TRBJ1-2): SAVISQKPSRDICQRGTSLTIQCQVDSQVTMMFWYRQQPGQSLTLIATANQGSEATYESGFVIDKFPISRPNLTFSTLTVSNMSPEDSSIYLCSVQGGPNYGYTFGSGTRLTVV.